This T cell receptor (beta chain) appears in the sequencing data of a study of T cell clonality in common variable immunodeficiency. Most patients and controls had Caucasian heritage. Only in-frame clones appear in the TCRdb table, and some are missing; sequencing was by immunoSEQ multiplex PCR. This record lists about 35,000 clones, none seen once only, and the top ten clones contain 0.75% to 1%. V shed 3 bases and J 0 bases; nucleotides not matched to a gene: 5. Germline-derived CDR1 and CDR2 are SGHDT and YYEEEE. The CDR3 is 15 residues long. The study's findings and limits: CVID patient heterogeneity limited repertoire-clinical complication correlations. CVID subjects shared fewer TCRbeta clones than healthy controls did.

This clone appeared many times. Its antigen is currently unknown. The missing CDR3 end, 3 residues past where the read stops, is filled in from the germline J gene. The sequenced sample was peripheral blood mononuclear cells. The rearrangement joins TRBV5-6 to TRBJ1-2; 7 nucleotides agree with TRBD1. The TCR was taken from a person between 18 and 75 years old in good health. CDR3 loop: CASSSRGTANYGYTF. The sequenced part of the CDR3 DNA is TGTGCCAGCAGCTCCAGAGGGACAGCTAACTATGGC.